The 6 T cell receptor beta chains below come from one sample, sequenced in a study of blood T cell repertoires in COVID-19. Libraries were prepared by immunoSEQ multiplex PCR; TCRdb keeps only in-frame clonotypes and omits some of them. This sample yields 35,000 to 40,000 clones, of which over 75% are seen a single time; almost 35% belongs to the top ten. The sequenced sample consisted of peripheral blood. These TCRs come from a man between 65 and 80 years old with active COVID-19.

The gene calls are TRBV6-5 and TRBJ1-4, with D possibly TRBD1 on 5 matching bases. Germline CDR1 MNHEY, CDR2 SVGAGI. V shed 6 bases and J shed 7 bases, with 15 bases lying between them. The CDR3 has 14 residues. The CDR3 sequence is CASRDTGWSEKLFF. CDR3 coding DNA: TGTGCCAGCAGGGATACAGGATGGTCTGAAAAACTGTTTTTT.

This chain connects TRBV28 to TRBJ1-5, with D hard to call. Germline V gene lookup returns CDR1 MDHEN and CDR2 SYDVKM. This CDR3 region has 15 residues. V was clipped by 4 bases and J by 1 base, with 11 bases between them. CDR3 in DNA: TGTGCCAGCAGTTCCGCCGAGTCGAGCAATCAGCCCCAGCATTTT. Translation: CASSSAESSNQPQHF.

The chain links TRBV4-3 to TRBJ1-4; possible D gene TRBD1, 5 bases. Between the trimmed V and J ends, which lost 0 bases and 3 bases, there was a span of 11 bases. The CDR3 spans 16 residues. Germline CDR1 LGHNA, CDR2 YSLEER. This CDR3 reads CASSQDWGRSNEKLFF. The CDR3 DNA reads TGCGCCAGCAGCCAAGATTGGGGCAGGTCTAATGAAAAACTGTTTTTT.

The genes are TRBV24-1 and TRBJ2-1; D unclear. V was clipped by 5 bases and J by 0 bases, with 10 bases between them. Germline CDR1 KGHDR, CDR2 SFDVKD. The CDR3 spans 15 residues. In DNA, the CDR3 is TGTGCCACCAGTGGGGCCTGGTCCTCCTACAATGAGCAGTTCTTC. Protein: CATSGAWSSYNEQFF.

The chain couples TRBV6-1 to TRBJ2-7; the D gene is possibly TRBD2 (6 bases). Per germline, CDR1 MNHNS and CDR2 SASEGT. The CDR3 consists of 14 residues. Trimming left V 2 bases short and J 2 bases short, with 10 bases between. The CDR3 DNA is TGTGCCAGCAGTGAACAATGGGGGGCCTACGAGCAGTACTTC. Protein product: CASSEQWGAYEQYF.

Turning to this clone: At one end, the junction sequence differs from germline, possibly due to a read error. The chain links TRBV7-3 to TRBJ2-1, with 10 bases that match TRBD2. The germline V gene encodes CDR1 SGHTA and CDR2 FQGTGA. CDR3 size: 15 residues. The CDR3 here is CASSLTSGSYDEQFF. In DNA, the CDR3 is TGTGCCAGCAGCTTGACTAGCGGGTCCTACGATGAGCAGTTCTTC.